This is a list of T cell receptor beta chains from one sample in a study of STAT3 mutations in large granular lymphocyte leukemia. This table comes from immunoSEQ multiplex PCR, and its TCRdb copy is limited to in-frame clones, with some not included. The profile shows approximately 31,000 clones, approximately 84% of them singletons. The material sequenced was peripheral blood mononuclear cells. The source is a man aged 55 to 70 with T-cell large granular lymphocyte leukemia. Some clones in this sample may be carry-over from other donors' samples. Both conserved end residues are part of each CDR3. A D gene is named only where the DNA matches it firmly.

D gene: NA
J gene: TRBJ2-7
V gene: TRBV7-8
CDR3 DNA: TGTGCCAGCAGCTTACGGGCTGGGGCGACCTACGAGCAGTACTTC
CDR3 protein: CASSLRAGATYEQYF

D gene: TRBD2
J gene: TRBJ2-1
V gene: TRBV5-1
CDR3 DNA: TGCGCCAGCAGCTTGGAGGCGGGAGGGCCCTCCTCCTACAATGAGCAGTTCTTC
CDR3 protein: CASSLEAGGPSSYNEQFF

D gene: TRBD1
J gene: TRBJ1-2
V gene: TRBV11-2
CDR3 DNA: TGTGCCAGCAGCCCAGGGGGGACAGGTGACTATGGCTACACCTTC
CDR3 protein: CASSPGGTGDYGYTF

D gene: TRBD2
J gene: TRBJ2-3
V gene: TRBV7-9
CDR3 DNA: TGTGCCAGCAGCTTGACTAGCGGGAGGAGTGATACGCAGTATTTT
CDR3 protein: CASSLTSGRSDTQYF

D gene: TRBD2
J gene: TRBJ2-3
V gene: TRBV6-7
CDR3 DNA: TGTGCCAGCAGCTCGCGGGAGGTCCCATGTATAAGCACAGATACGCAGTATTTT
CDR3 protein: CASSSREVPCISTDTQYF

D gene: NA
J gene: TRBJ1-4
V gene: TRBV7-3
CDR3 DNA: TGTGCCAGCAGCCTGAGGGGGATTGAGGGTGAAAAACTGTTTTTT
CDR3 protein: CASSLRGIEGEKLFF

D gene: TRBD2
J gene: TRBJ2-7
V gene: TRBV13
CDR3 DNA: TGTGCCAGCAGCCGTAGCGGGAACTACGAGCAGTACTTC
CDR3 protein: CASSRSGNYEQYF

D gene: TRBD1
J gene: TRBJ2-6
V gene: TRBV30
CDR3 DNA: TGTGCCTGGAGTCGACAGGGGCGCCTGGGGGCCAACGTCCTGACTTTC
CDR3 protein: CAWSRQGRLGANVLTF

D gene: TRBD1
J gene: TRBJ2-5
V gene: TRBV27
CDR3 DNA: TGTGCCAGCAGTCCGCTACAGGGGGCAGGGGAGACCCAGTACTTC
CDR3 protein: CASSPLQGAGETQYF

D gene: TRBD1
J gene: TRBJ1-2
V gene: TRBV18
CDR3 DNA: TGTGCCAGCTCACCACCTTCTCAGGACAGGACCTATGGCTACACCTTC
CDR3 protein: CASSPPSQDRTYGYTF

D gene: NA
J gene: TRBJ1-1
V gene: TRBV13
CDR3 DNA: TGTGCCAGCAGAAGGCGGGGGGGGATGAACACTGAAGCTTTCTTT
CDR3 protein: CASRRRGGMNTEAFF

D gene: NA
J gene: TRBJ2-3
V gene: TRBV5-5
CDR3 DNA: TGTGCCAGCAGCTTGGGCACTAGCACAGATACGCAGTATTTT
CDR3 protein: CASSLGTSTDTQYF